The 26 T cell receptor beta chains given below trace back to one sample, sequenced in a study of blood T cell repertoires in COVID-19. Clones were sequenced by immunoSEQ multiplex PCR, and TCRdb holds only the in-frame ones, with some missing. The table lists around 130,000 clones, more than 80% of them singletons. Sequencing was carried out using peripheral blood. The receptors derive from an older woman with acute or convalescent COVID-19.

Points on this clone: The junction shows a germline mismatch at one end, possibly a read error. The chain joins TRBV6-1 to TRBJ2-3; the D is unclear. This CDR3 is 15 amino acids long. The germline V gene encodes CDR1 MNHNS and CDR2 SASEGT. CDR3 sequence: CASREGTASTDTQYF. Written as DNA, the CDR3 is TGTGCCAGCAGAGAAGGCACAGCTTCCACAGATACGCAGTATTTT.

The V gene is TRBV3-1 (or the pseudogene TRBV3-2), the J gene TRBJ2-5; TRBD1 aligns across 8 bases. Per germline, CDR1 LGHDT and CDR2 YNNKEL (reference sequence). CDR3 length equals 15 residues. The V segment lost 4 bases and the J segment 1 base; nucleotides outside the gene matches: 5. CDR3 DNA: TGTGCCAGCAGCCGAACGGACAGGGTCCAAGAGACCCAGTACTTC. Its protein product is CASSRTDRVQETQYF.

CDR3 amino acids: CASSFSLNYGYTF. CDR3 nucleotide sequence: TGTGCCAGCAGTTTCAGTCTTAACTATGGCTACACCTTC. This chain links TRBV27 with TRBJ1-2; D ambiguous. Looked up from germline, CDR1 is MNHEY and CDR2 is SMNVEV (reference sequence). This CDR3 comprises 13 residues. V lost 3 bases and J 1 base, leaving 6 bases between the germline ends.

V usage is TRBV29-1 and J usage is TRBJ1-2; 9 bases map to TRBD1. Per germline, CDR1 SQVTM and CDR2 ANQGSEA. This CDR3 region has 13 residues. The J segment lost 4 bases and the V segment lost 4 bases, leaving 4 bases of the junction unmatched. Written as DNA, the CDR3 is TGCAGCGTTGCCAAGACAGGGGGCTATGGCTACACCTTC. Amino acids: CSVAKTGGYGYTF. Full variable domain (rest looked up from reference TRBV29-1 and TRBJ1-2): SAVISQKPSRDICQRGTSLTIQCQVDSQVTMMFWYRQQPGQSLTLIATANQGSEATYESGFVIDKFPISRPNLTFSTLTVSNMSPEDSSIYLCSVAKTGGYGYTFGSGTRLTVV.

V is TRBV7-2 and J is TRBJ1-2; TRBD1 matches 10 bases. The CDR3 totals 18 residues. V was pared by 0 bases and J by 2 bases, with 9 bases of the junction left unmatched. The germline CDR1 and CDR2 sequences are SGHTA and FQGNSA. The DNA of the CDR3 is TGTGCCAGCAGCTTAGCGAGATCGAGGACAGGGGGAAACTATGGCTACACCTTC. It is translated as CASSLARSRTGGNYGYTF.

The chain couples TRBV5-1 to TRBJ1-4, with TRBD1 identical over 7 bases. Germline V gene lookup returns CDR1 SGHRS and CDR2 YFSETQ. After removal of 5 bases from V and 3 bases from J, the junction contained 7 bases not matched to a gene. The CDR3 has 15 amino acids. The CDR3 nucleotides read TGCGCCAGCAGATTTACAGGGGCGGCTAATGAAAAACTGTTTTTT. Translation: CASRFTGAANEKLFF. Full variable domain (rest looked up from reference TRBV5-1 and TRBJ1-4): KAGVTQTPRYLIKTRGQQVTLSCSPISGHRSVSWYQQTPGQGLQFLFEYFSETQRNKGNFPGRFSGRQFSNSRSEMNVSTLELGDSALYLCASRFTGAANEKLFFGSGTQLSVL.

This chain connects TRBV21-1 to TRBJ1-1; the listed D gene, TRBD1, was not tested against the DNA. TRBV21-1 is marked as a pseudogene. The CDR3 spans 18 residues. CDR3: CASSKAGDTLQGHTEAFF. DNA of the CDR3: TGTGCCAGCAGCAAAGCCGGAGATACACTTCAGGGTCACACTGAAGCTTTCTTT.

The chain couples TRBV19 to TRBJ1-5; D is perhaps TRBD1 (5 bases). This CDR3 spans 16 amino acids. Germline V CDR1 and CDR2: LNHDA, SQIVND (reference sequence). Trimming cost V 3 bases and J 8 bases, with 20 bases left between them. This chain's CDR3 is CASSIIPGFGGKPQHF. Written as DNA, the CDR3 is TGTGCCAGTAGTATCATCCCAGGGTTCGGAGGGAAGCCCCAGCATTTT.

Worth noting for this clone: Other DNA sequences in the sample encode the same CDR3. The V gene is TRBV12-3 or TRBV12-4, the J gene TRBJ1-5; D is perhaps TRBD1 (5 bases). Deletions cut 6 bases from V and 4 bases from J, with 7 bases between. The CDR3 consists of 12 residues. Written as DNA, the CDR3 is TGTGCCAGCAGCCCAGGGAATCAGCCCCAGCATTTT. Protein sequence: CASSPGNQPQHF.

The table lists this clone with a count of one. CDR3 in amino acids: CATSDRTGHNEQFF. CDR3 nucleotides: TGTGCCACCAGTGATAGGACAGGGCACAATGAGCAGTTCTTC. The chain is built from TRBV24-1 and TRBJ2-1; 8 bases fit TRBD1. Germline V gives CDR1 KGHDR, CDR2 SFDVKD. This CDR3 is built from 14 residues. Trimming at V came to 3 bases and at J to 5 bases, leaving 2 bases not matched to a gene.

The V gene is TRBV29-1, the J gene TRBJ1-2; 10 bases map to TRBD1. This CDR3 comprises 14 residues. Trimming took 3 bases from V and 2 from J; bases not matched to a gene: 3. The germline CDR1 and CDR2 sequences are SQVTM and ANQGSEA. CDR3 amino acids: CSVETGGSNYGYTF. In nucleotides, the CDR3 is TGCAGCGTTGAGACAGGGGGCTCGAACTATGGCTACACCTTC. Filled out from reference TRBV29-1 and TRBJ1-2, the complete variable domain reads SAVISQKPSRDICQRGTSLTIQCQVDSQVTMMFWYRQQPGQSLTLIATANQGSEATYESGFVIDKFPISRPNLTFSTLTVSNMSPEDSSIYLCSVETGGSNYGYTFGSGTRLTVV.

This clone was seen once. The CDR3 sequence is CASGRLANEQYV. The CDR3 bases are TGTGCCAGCGGGAGACTAGCGAATGAGCAGTACGTC. The gene calls are TRBV6-5 and TRBJ2-7; 8 nucleotides match TRBD2. V lost 8 bases and J lost 7; bases outside the gene matches: 7. Germline-derived CDR1 and CDR2 are MNHEY and SVGAGI. This CDR3 is 12 amino acids long.

This clone occurred once. The rearrangement joins TRBV2 to TRBJ1-2; D perhaps matches TRBD1 (6 bases). Trimming removed 7 bases from V and 6 bases from J, with 15 bases in between. CDR1 is SNHLY and CDR2 is FYNNEI in the germline V gene. The CDR3 loop spans 13 amino acids. CDR3 in DNA: TGTGCCAGCATGCCCAGGGGCCAGAATGGCTACACCTTC. Translated: CASMPRGQNGYTF.

The rearrangement links TRBV30 to TRBJ1-6; 9 bases line up with TRBD1. The V segment lost 3 bases and the J segment 10 bases; nucleotides outside the gene matches: 10. This CDR3 has 15 residues. Per germline, CDR1 GTSNPN and CDR2 SVGIG (reference sequence). CDR3 sequence (DNA): TGTGCCTGGAGGGCATGGGACAGGGATCAATCACCCCTCCACTTT. This encodes CAWRAWDRDQSPLHF.

V and J are TRBV5-4 and TRBJ2-7; 7 bases line up with TRBD1. CDR1 is SGHNT and CDR2 is YYREEE in the germline V gene (reference sequence). The CDR3 runs to 14 residues. Unmatched junction bases numbered 3, after V lost 2 bases and J lost 1 base. For the CDR3, the DNA is TGTGCCAGCAGCTTACAGGGGAGATCCTACGAGCAGTACTTC. Protein sequence: CASSLQGRSYEQYF.

The V and J genes are TRBV5-6 and TRBJ1-1; a weak D match, TRBD1 (5 bases). From germline, CDR1 is SGHDT and CDR2 YYEEEE. Trimming removed 0 bases at V and 3 bases at J, with 9 bases between. The CDR3 is 14 amino acids. The CDR3 protein is CASSLAQGYTEAFF. CDR3 coding DNA: TGTGCCAGCAGCTTGGCTCAGGGCTACACTGAAGCTTTCTTT.

V gene TRBV6-5 combines with J gene TRBJ1-2, with 7 bases that match TRBD1. The ends lost 0 bases at V and 8 bases at J; junction bases unmatched: 6. CDR3 size: 14 residues. Germline V CDR1 and CDR2: MNHEY, SVGAGI. The CDR3 sequence is CASSYSGTAAGYTF. CDR3 nucleotides: TGTGCCAGCAGTTACTCAGGGACAGCAGCGGGCTACACCTTC.

There are a few counts of this clone. The genes are TRBV3-1 (or the pseudogene TRBV3-2) and TRBJ1-1; unclear D gene. V was cut by 0 bases and J by 0 bases, with 5 bases left in between. From germline, CDR1 is LGHDT and CDR2 YNNKEL (reference sequence). The CDR3 runs to 14 residues. As DNA, the CDR3 is TGTGCCAGCAGCCAAGATCTGTTGAACACTGAAGCTTTCTTT. Amino acid sequence: CASSQDLLNTEAFF.

In this sample, this clone turned up once. The chain recombines TRBV11-1 with TRBJ1-2; D perhaps matches TRBD1 (6 bases). Between the trimmed V and J ends, which lost 4 bases and 4 bases, there was a span of 13 bases. The germline V gene encodes CDR1 SGHAT and CDR2 FQDESV (reference sequence). The CDR3 has 14 amino acids. The CDR3 region has the DNA TGTGCCAGCAGCTCCAGGGCAGGGGTCTATGGCTACACCTTC. This translates into CASSSRAGVYGYTF.

V gene TRBV7-2 combines with J gene TRBJ1-4; possibly TRBD1 for D (6 bases). Trimming pared 4 bases from V and 11 bases from J, leaving 20 bases between. The CDR3 length is 15 residues. Germline lookup yields CDR1 SGHTA and CDR2 FQGNSA. The DNA for the CDR3 is TGTGCCAGCAGCTCCAAGGGGGGGGAACTAGGGAAACTGTTTTTT. Translated: CASSSKGGELGKLFF.

The chain joins TRBV24-1 to TRBJ1-1; 8 bases align to TRBD1. The junction had 8 bases not matched to a gene; V was cut back by 6 bases and J by 3 bases. The germline gives CDR1 KGHDR, CDR2 SFDVKD. The CDR3 totals 15 residues. The CDR3 sequence is CATSRGQAGHTEAFF. The CDR3 nucleotides read TGTGCCACCAGTCGGGGACAGGCCGGACACACTGAAGCTTTCTTT.

The J gene is TRBJ1-1, the V gene TRBV24-1; D possibly corresponds to TRBD1 (5 bases). The CDR3 spans 15 residues. V was cut by 7 bases and J by 4 bases, with 18 bases left in between. Germline V gene data show CDR1 as KGHDR and CDR2 as SFDVKD. The CDR3 reads CATRRDGGSSTEAFF. CDR3 DNA sequence: TGTGCCACCAGGAGGGACGGAGGGAGCAGCACTGAAGCTTTCTTT.

This clone was recorded only once. V gene TRBV7-8 combines with J gene TRBJ2-7, with a possible D match to TRBD2 (6 bases). V dropped 0 bases and J dropped 0 bases, with 12 bases sitting between them. Germline V lookup: CDR1 SGHVS, CDR2 FQNEAQ. The CDR3 extends over 16 amino acids. CDR3 protein: CASSLAGDWSSYEQYV. The CDR3 nucleotides read TGTGCCAGCAGCTTAGCGGGGGACTGGAGCTCCTACGAGCAGTACGTC.

The chain couples TRBV29-1 to TRBJ1-1; 7 bases align to TRBD1. The CDR3 runs to 12 residues. CDR1 and CDR2 from the germline V gene are SQVTM and ANQGSEA. V lost 4 bases and J lost 7; bases outside the gene matches: 6. In DNA form, the CDR3 reads TGCAGCGTTGGCGGGACAGTACTTGAAGCTTTCTTT. This codes for CSVGGTVLEAFF.

J is TRBJ2-2 and V is TRBV13; TRBD1 matches at 10 bases. Germline V gene sequence: CDR1 PRHDT, CDR2 FYEKMQ (reference sequence). The J segment lost 7 bases and the V segment lost 6 bases, leaving 11 bases of the junction unmatched. The CDR3 sequence is 16 residues long. The CDR3 loop is CASRTNTGTGVGELFF. The CDR3 DNA sequence: TGTGCCAGCAGAACGAATACCGGGACAGGGGTCGGGGAGCTGTTTTTT. Together with reference TRBV13 and TRBJ2-2, the CDR3 gives the full variable domain: AAGVIQSPRHLIKEKRETATLKCYPIPRHDTVYWYQQGPGQDPQFLISFYEKMQSDKGSIPDRFSAQQFSDYHSELNMSSLELGDSALYFCASRTNTGTGVGELFFGEGSRLTVL.

CDR3 nucleotide sequence: TGTGCCAGCAGCCAAGATTTGAGGCGGACTGAAGCTTTCTTT. Translation: CASSQDLRRTEAFF. V is TRBV3-1 (or the pseudogene TRBV3-2) and J is TRBJ1-1; D remains ambiguous. The CDR3 contains 14 residues. Per the germline V gene, CDR1 is LGHDT and CDR2 is YNNKEL (reference sequence). Trimming removed 0 bases at V and 5 bases at J, with 10 bases between.